This T cell receptor (beta chain) originates from a study of blood T cell repertoires in COVID-19 (dated by TCRdb to 2018 to 2020). Background on the whole study: The collaborator samples originated in the United States, Italy and Spain and spanned the acute and convalescent phases of COVID-19. Where available, HLA class I and class II types were obtained from metadata supplied by the sample provider rather than from assay-based typing. Subjects who had been exposed to COVID-19, were actively infected with it, or had recovered from it provided the deeply sampled blood TCRbeta repertoires that made up the dataset. The sample metadata nearly always contained a de-identified subject ID, COVID-19 status, age in years and sex. The prospective study material was composed of cDNA or gDNA derived from T cells, B-cell-depleted T cells, or PBMCs. The samples were drawn from two sources: the first 160 participants of the ongoing ImmuneRACE study, and 1,000 to 1,500 subjects contributed by 6 global collaborators. The repertoires were made available in a free public database intended to serve as a resource for research on the immune response to SARS-CoV-2.

The collaborating institutions used their own protocols to collect whole blood in K2EDTA tubes. For TCRbeta analysis, collaborator samples were shipped as frozen whole blood, as isolated PBMCs, or as DNA extracted from either sample type. TCRbeta CDR3 regions were amplified from genomic DNA using the immunoSEQ Assay, a bias-controlled multiplex PCR. The paper's data handling went like this. Within the assay, amplification of reference gene primers was used to estimate how many nucleated cells each sample contained. To quantify the absolute abundance of each unique TCRbeta CDR3 rearrangement, sequence reads were collapsed and filtered. For each sample, productive Simpson clonality was calculated by taking the square root of Simpson's diversity index across productive rearrangements. Drawn from immuneACCESS, this table holds only the in-frame rearrangements with V and J called that TCRdb kept. Clones are partly lost; checked studies trace under half to an unresolved V gene and leave the rest unexplained. That table gives V, J and clone size, and the DNA gave D and trimming. For this sample the table gives roughly 30,000 clones, of which around 90% were detected only once. The ten largest account for roughly 2.6% of the sample.

Broad study findings and their caveats: How much clinical and demographic metadata was included differed by source and by participant, and the metadata was provided uncurated.

With respect to this clone: The antigen this receptor binds is unknown. No base quality information exists; no much larger clone differs at one position.

The clonotype comes from a human donor in a cohort sampled during active COVID-19. Input material: peripheral blood.

This receptor carries the CDR3 CATGLRREKETQYF. The DNA sequence follows: TGTGCCACAGGCCTACGGAGGGAAAAAGAGACCCAGTACTTC. The rearranged chain carries TRBV10-3 and TRBJ2-5; perhaps TRBD2 is the D gene, with 6 bases matching. V drops 10 bases and J drops 3 bases, leaving 18 bases in between. The germline V gene yields ENHRY for CDR1 and SYGVKD for CDR2. CDR3 length: 14 amino acids, cysteine to phenylalanine. Only the CDR3 part of the read is kept: 42 bases, read in frame from the first base.